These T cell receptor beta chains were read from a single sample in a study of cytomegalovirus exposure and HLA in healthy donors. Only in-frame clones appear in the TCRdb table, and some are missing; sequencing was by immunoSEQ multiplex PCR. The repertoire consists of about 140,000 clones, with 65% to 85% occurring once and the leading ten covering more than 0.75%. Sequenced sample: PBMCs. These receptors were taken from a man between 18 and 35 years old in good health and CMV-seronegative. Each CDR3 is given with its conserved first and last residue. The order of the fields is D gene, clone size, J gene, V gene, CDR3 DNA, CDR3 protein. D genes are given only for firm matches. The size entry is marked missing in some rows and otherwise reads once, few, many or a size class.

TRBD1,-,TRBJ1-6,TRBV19,TGTGCCAGTAGTACCACAGGGGGATCACCCCTCCACTTT,CASSTTGGSPLHF
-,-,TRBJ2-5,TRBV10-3,TGTGCCATCAGTGAGCACAGCCAAGAGACCCAGTACTTC,CAISEHSQETQYF
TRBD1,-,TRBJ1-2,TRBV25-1,TGTGCCAGCACACCGGGACAGGGGTTCTTTGGCTACACCTTC,CASTPGQGFFGYTF
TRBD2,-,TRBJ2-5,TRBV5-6,TGTGCCAGCAGCTTGGCCGGGTTGCGCGGGGGAGGTAGGGAAGAGACCCAGTACTTC,CASSLAGLRGGGREETQYF
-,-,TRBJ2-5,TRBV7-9,TGTGCCAGCAGCTACCGAAGGGGGTTAGAAGAGACCCAGTACTTC,CASSYRRGLEETQYF
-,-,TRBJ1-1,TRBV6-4,TGTGCCAGCAGTGACTCGAGTCACGGGGTCACTGAAGCTTTCTTT,CASSDSSHGVTEAFF
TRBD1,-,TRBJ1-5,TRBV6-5,TGTGCCAGCCAGAGGGGGCTACAGCCCCAGCATTTT,CASQRGLQPQHF
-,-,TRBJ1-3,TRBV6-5,TGTGCCACCCAGGGTGCAGGAAACACCATATATTTT,CATQGAGNTIYF
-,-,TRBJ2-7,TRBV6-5,TGTGCCAGCAGGGCAACACCGAATTTATACCGTGAGCAGTACTTC,CASRATPNLYREQYF
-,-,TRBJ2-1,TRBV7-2,TGTGCCAGCAGACCTTCCAGGGGCGCGGACAATGAGCAGTTCTTC,CASRPSRGADNEQFF
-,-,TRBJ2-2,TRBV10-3,TGTGCCATCAGGACCGCCGGGACATTCTCGAACACCGGGGAGCTGTTTTTT,CAIRTAGTFSNTGELFF
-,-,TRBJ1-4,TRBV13,TGTGCCAGCAGCTTAGGATTCACCACAGGGCCAACTAATGAAAAACTGTTTTTT,CASSLGFTTGPTNEKLFF
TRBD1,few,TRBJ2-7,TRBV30,TGTGCCTGGATCGGACAGGGTTTTAGAAGCGAGCAGTACTTC,CAWIGQGFRSEQYF